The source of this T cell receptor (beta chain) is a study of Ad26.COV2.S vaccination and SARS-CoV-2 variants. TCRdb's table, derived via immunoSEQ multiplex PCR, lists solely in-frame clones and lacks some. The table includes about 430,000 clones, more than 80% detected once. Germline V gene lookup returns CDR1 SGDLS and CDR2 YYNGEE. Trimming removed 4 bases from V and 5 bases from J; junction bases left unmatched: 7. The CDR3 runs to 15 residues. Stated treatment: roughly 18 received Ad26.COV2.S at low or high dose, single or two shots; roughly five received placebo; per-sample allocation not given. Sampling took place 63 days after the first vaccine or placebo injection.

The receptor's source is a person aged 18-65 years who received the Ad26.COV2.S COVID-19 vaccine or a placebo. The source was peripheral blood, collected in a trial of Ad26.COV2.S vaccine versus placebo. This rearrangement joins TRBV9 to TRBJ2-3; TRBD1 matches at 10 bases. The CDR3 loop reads CASSSRQGAGDTQYF. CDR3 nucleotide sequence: TGTGCCAGCAGCTCCCGACAGGGGGCTGGAGATACGCAGTATTTT. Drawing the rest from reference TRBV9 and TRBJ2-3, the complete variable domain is DSGVTQTPKHLITATGQRVTLRCSPRSGDLSVYWYQQSLDQGLQFLIQYYNGEERAKGNILERFSAQQFPDLHSELNLSSLELGDSALYFCASSSRQGAGDTQYFGPGTRLTVL.